The subject of this entry is one TCR beta chain. Its antigen is unidentified. This specimen comes from a study of beta chain features in type 1 diabetes. Sorting of CD4+ naive, central memory, regulatory and stem cell-like memory cells was performed via CD45RO/CCR7/CD25/CD127/CD95/CD27. V was shortened by 4 bases and J by 0 bases, with 14 bases between the two germline ends. CDR1 and CDR2 (germline): SGDLS, YYNGEE. The CDR3 runs to 15 residues. All of the isolated RNA was reverse transcribed, so expressed TCRB transcripts were sequenced. Measured with immunoSEQ multiplex PCR; TCRdb has only the in-frame clones, and not every one. The top ten hold 0.028% of the sample, which has around 250,000 clones, roughly 22% seen once. Study results and limitations: Patients and controls would be equally affected if PCR favored shorter templates. Researchers report that Type 1 diabetes patients had moderately but significantly shorter TCRB CDR3s across all four CD4+ subsets. A pattern of fewer insertions and more deletions at VDJ junctions was seen in type 1 diabetes patients.

The source material was naive CD4+ T cells from blood. The clonotype originates from a woman aged 40 to 50 with type 1 diabetes. The genes are TRBV9 and TRBJ2-7; no clear D gene. As DNA, the CDR3 is TGTGCCAGCAGCCCGCGTCGAGCTGCCTCCTACGAGCAGTACTTC. Its protein is CASSPRRAASYEQYF.